Shown below are 11 T cell receptor beta chains from a single sample sequenced in a study of early T cells in non-severe SARS-CoV-2 infection. In TCRdb, the 5' RACE reads were re-called with MiXCR into one record per CDR3 protein. Among 50,000 to 70,000 distinct CDR3 sequences listed, approximately 6% were seen once. Sequencing was performed on whole blood, taken at baseline. The receptors shown here come from an adult who was a healthcare worker with PCR-confirmed SARS-CoV-2 infection or an uninfected control (not recorded which).

This clonotype appeared many times. The CDR3 DNA sequence: TGTGCCAGCAGCTTTATCGAAAGCTCCTACGAGCAGTACTTC. Its protein product is CASSFIESSYEQYF. The rearrangement joins TRBV12-3 or TRBV12-4 to TRBJ2-7; D gene uncertain. This CDR3 comprises 14 residues. The germline V and J ends were trimmed by 6 bases and 0 bases, with 12 bases remaining between them.

This clonotype appeared many times. The chain has TRBV20-1 and TRBJ2-1; tentatively, D is TRBD1 (8 bases). The CDR3 has 15 amino acids. In germline, CDR1 is DFQATT, CDR2 SNEGSKA (reference sequence). V shed 5 bases and J shed 9 bases, with 23 bases lying between them. The CDR3 here is CSAVNAGDRGSEQFF. As DNA, the CDR3 is TGCAGTGCTGTCAATGCGGGAGACAGGGGCAGTGAGCAGTTCTTC.

This clonotype was recorded many times. The chain carries TRBV7-6 and TRBJ1-3; a weak D match, TRBD1 (6 bases). This CDR3 is 16 amino acids long. Between the trimmed V and J ends, which lost 2 bases and 0 bases, there was a span of 11 bases. Germline V gene sequence: CDR1 SGHVS, CDR2 FNYEAQ. CDR3 in DNA: TGTGCCAGCAGCTTAATGGGACATAGCTCTGGAAACACCATATATTTT. Translating it yields CASSLMGHSSGNTIYF. Full variable domain (outside the CDR3, taken from reference TRBV7-6 and TRBJ1-3): GAGVSQSPRYKVTKRGQDVALRCDPISGHVSLYWYRQALGQGPEFLTYFNYEAQQDKSGLPNDRFSAERPEGSISTLTIQRTEQRDSAMYRCASSLMGHSSGNTIYFGEGSWLTVV.

A word on this clonotype: A much bigger clone sits one base away, suggesting this may be a read error. The rearrangement links TRBV30 to TRBJ1-4; D uncertain. Trimming removed 1 base at V and 4 bases at J, with 10 bases between. Germline assignment: CDR1 GTSNPN and CDR2 SVGIG (reference sequence). The CDR3 has 14 amino acids. This chain's CDR3 is CAWSEGSNNEKLFF. The CDR3 bases are TGTGCCTGGAGTGAGGGCAGCAATAATGAAAAACTGTTTTTT.

This clonotype occurred many times. The chain couples TRBV28 to TRBJ1-4; D is unclear. The CDR3 has 14 residues. The germline V gene has CDR1 MDHEN and CDR2 SYDVKM. Trimming pared 8 bases from V and 5 bases from J, leaving 15 bases between. The CDR3 bases are TGTGCCAGCGGAAGATCGGACGGAAATGAAAAACTGTTTTTT. Amino acid sequence: CASGRSDGNEKLFF.

This clonotype was seen many times. The gene calls are TRBV15 and TRBJ2-7, with 8 bases aligning to TRBD2. The CDR3 totals 12 residues. Germline V gene sequence: CDR1 LNHNV, CDR2 YYDKDF (reference sequence). The V segment lost 8 bases and the J segment 5 bases; nucleotides outside the gene matches: 5. This CDR3 reads CATGYGGDEQYF. CDR3 DNA: TGTGCCACCGGCTACGGGGGGGACGAGCAGTACTTC.

This clonotype was found many times. The gene calls are TRBV7-6 and TRBJ2-5; TRBD1 or TRBD2 may be the D gene (5 bases each). V was pared by 1 base and J by 0 bases, with 15 bases between. CDR1 and CDR2 (germline): SGHVS, FNYEAQ. The CDR3 is made up of 17 amino acids. This CDR3 reads CASSLVGTRGHQETQYF. Written as DNA, the CDR3 is TGTGCCAGCAGCTTAGTTGGGACCCGGGGACACCAAGAGACCCAGTACTTC.

This clonotype was recorded many times. The chain recombines TRBV20-1 with TRBJ2-7, with D hard to call. This CDR3 is built from 12 residues. Germline lookup yields CDR1 DFQATT and CDR2 SNEGSKA (reference sequence). V shed 1 base and J shed 1 base, with 5 bases lying between them. The CDR3 DNA reads TGCAGTGCTAGAGGGCCTTCCTACGAGCAGTACTTC. This gives the protein CSARGPSYEQYF.

This clonotype has at least ten counts. The chain joins TRBV7-9 to TRBJ2-5, with a possible D match to TRBD2 (6 bases). CDR3 size: 14 residues. Deletions cut 7 bases from V and 1 base from J, with 13 bases between. Germline-derived CDR1 and CDR2 are SEHNR and FQNEAQ (reference sequence). The CDR3 DNA reads as TGTGCCAGCACCTGGGGAGGAGGCCAAGAGACCCAGTACTTC. Amino acid sequence: CASTWGGGQETQYF.

Many counts were recorded for this clonotype. The chain employs TRBV12-3 or TRBV12-4 and TRBJ2-1, with 10 bases that match TRBD2. V trimming: 5 bases; J trimming: 7 bases; junction bases outside the gene matches: 14. The CDR3 consists of 17 residues. CDR3 sequence (DNA): TGTGCCAGCAGTAAGACTAGCGGGTCCTCGAGAAAAAATGAGCAGTTCTTC. This encodes CASSKTSGSSRKNEQFF.

This chain uses TRBV28 with TRBJ1-1; 7 bases match TRBD1. V lost 4 bases to trimming and J lost 3 bases; unmatched junction nucleotides: 2. The CDR3 is 13 residues long. Germline V gives CDR1 MDHEN, CDR2 SYDVKM. CDR3 nucleotides: TGTGCCAGCAGTTCGGGACAGTACACTGAAGCTTTCTTT. This sequence encodes CASSSGQYTEAFF.